The 22 T cell receptor beta chains in this list originate from one sample, sequenced in a study of shared clonotypes between healthy human individuals. This table comes from immunoSEQ multiplex PCR, and its TCRdb copy is limited to in-frame clones, with some not included. The data contain about 490,000 clones, 76% of them singletons. Source material: PBMCs. Every receptor here comes from a woman aged 40 to 49 in good health. Some clones in this sample may be carry-over from other donors' samples.

CDR3: CARVSYKENTIYF. The DNA for the CDR3 is TGTGCCAGGGTATCTTATAAGGAAAACACCATATATTTT. This chain links TRBV6-4 with TRBJ1-3; D uncertain. This CDR3 comprises 13 residues. Germline V lookup: CDR1 MRHNA, CDR2 SNTAGT. V was trimmed by 9 bases and J by 6 bases, leaving 15 bases between them.

This clone was seen once. This chain uses TRBV7-7 with TRBJ2-4; D is ambiguous. The germline CDR1 and CDR2 sequences are SSHAT and FNYEAQ (reference sequence). The CDR3 sequence is 14 residues long. V shed 2 bases and J shed 1 base, with 6 bases lying between them. The CDR3 bases are TGTGCCAGCAGCTTAACGGCGGCCAAAAACATTCAGTACTTC. The encoded protein is CASSLTAAKNIQYF.

V usage is TRBV6-4 and J usage is TRBJ2-2, with D possibly called TRBD1 or TRBD2 (6 bases each). This CDR3 region has 16 residues. Germline V gives CDR1 MRHNA, CDR2 SNTAGT. Trimming stripped 6 bases from V and 7 bases from J, with 21 bases between. Here the CDR3 reads CASSPGTGAGVGELFF. CDR3 nucleotide sequence: TGTGCCAGCAGCCCTGGGACTGGAGCAGGGGTCGGGGAGCTGTTTTTT.

This clone was counted a single time. The sample carries other DNA sequences with the same CDR3. The chain couples TRBV5-1 to TRBJ2-7; 7 positions agree with TRBD1. Trimming at V came to 4 bases and at J to 2 bases, leaving 6 bases not matched to a gene. CDR3 length: 14 amino acids. Germline-derived CDR1 and CDR2 are SGHRS and YFSETQ. This chain's CDR3 is CASSPGTATYEQYF. The DNA for the CDR3 is TGCGCCAGCAGCCCCGGGACAGCAACCTACGAGCAGTACTTC.

V is TRBV7-8 and J is TRBJ2-7; 12 positions match TRBD1. This CDR3 is 16 amino acids long. The V and J ends lost 5 bases and 7 bases, in that order; junction bases with no gene match: 12. Germline values: CDR1 SGHVS, CDR2 FQNEAQ. CDR3 loop: CASSQTLGTGGGEQYF. DNA for the CDR3: TGTGCCAGCAGCCAAACTCTCGGGACAGGGGGCGGGGAGCAGTACTTC.

The chain employs TRBV29-1 and TRBJ1-1, with D tentatively TRBD1 (5 bases). With 6 bases removed from V and 11 bases from J, the gap between germline ends came to 19 bases. Germline V CDR1 and CDR2: SQVTM, ANQGSEA. This CDR3 spans 12 amino acids. The CDR3 coding sequence is TGCAGCGTCCTCCCGACGGGACGGACGGCTTTCTTT. This sequence encodes CSVLPTGRTAFF.

This clone showed up just a few times. CDR3 nucleotides: TGTGCCAGCAGCTTAGCGGGAGGAGGAAAGGGTGAGCAGTTCTTC. Translated: CASSLAGGGKGEQFF. J is TRBJ2-1 and V is TRBV7-7; the D gene is possibly TRBD2 (6 bases). Germline V lookup: CDR1 SSHAT, CDR2 FNYEAQ (reference sequence). With 0 bases removed from V and 9 bases from J, the gap between germline ends came to 15 bases. This CDR3 is built from 15 residues. Using reference TRBV7-7 and TRBJ2-1 for the parts outside the CDR3, the full variable domain is GAGVSQSPRYKVTKRGQDVTLRCDPISSHATLYWYQQALGQGPEFLTYFNYEAQPDKSGLPSDRFSAERPEGSISTLTIQRTEQRDSAMYRCASSLAGGGKGEQFFGPGTRLTVL.

The chain uses TRBV6-1 and TRBJ2-5; 10 positions match TRBD2. The CDR3 runs to 14 residues. V was pared by 8 bases and J by 2 bases, with 5 bases of the junction left unmatched. CDR1 and CDR2 (germline): MNHNS, SASEGT. CDR3 nucleotides: TGTGCCAGCGGGAGAGCGGGAGGGCAAGAGACCCAGTACTTC. It is translated as CASGRAGGQETQYF.

This clone was found many times. This rearrangement joins TRBV7-6 to TRBJ2-7, with 8 positions matching TRBD1. The V segment lost 1 base and the J segment 3 bases; nucleotides outside the gene matches: 2. The CDR3 is 14 amino acids. The germline CDR1 and CDR2 sequences are SGHVS and FNYEAQ. The CDR3 is CASSLDDRGYEQYF. The CDR3 bases are TGTGCCAGCAGCTTAGATGACAGGGGCTACGAGCAGTACTTC.

The chain is built from TRBV9 and TRBJ2-7; the match to TRBD2 covers 7 bases. CDR1 SGDLS and CDR2 YYNGEE come from the germline V gene. V trimming: 6 bases; J trimming: 7 bases; junction bases outside the gene matches: 16. CDR3 size: 15 residues. The DNA for the CDR3 is TGTGCCAGCACCCCATCGCTAGCGGAGGGCGGAGAGCAGTACTTC. Its protein is CASTPSLAEGGEQYF.

A word on this clone: A read error may produce the germline difference seen at one junction end. V gene TRBV2 combines with J gene TRBJ1-1; 7 bases align to TRBD1. Looked up from germline, CDR1 is SNHLY and CDR2 is FYNNEI. There are 13 residues in the CDR3. The CDR3 loop reads CASREDRALEAFF. For the CDR3, the DNA is TGTGCCAGCAGGGAAGACAGGGCCTTAGAAGCTTTCTTT.

The J gene is TRBJ1-2, the V gene TRBV5-1; the D is unclear. The CDR3 is made up of 16 amino acids. Per the germline V gene, CDR1 is SGHRS and CDR2 is YFSETQ. The ends were cut back, 0 bases at V and 2 bases at J, with 14 bases in the middle. CDR3 sequence reads: CASSLGATSLNYGYTF. As DNA, the CDR3 is TGCGCCAGCAGCTTGGGGGCCACGAGCCTGAACTATGGCTACACCTTC.

This chain links TRBV19 with TRBJ2-1; 11 bases are shared with TRBD2. CDR1 and CDR2 from the germline V gene are LNHDA and SQIVND (reference sequence). V lost 7 bases and J lost 2; bases outside the gene matches: 4. This CDR3 region has 15 residues. The CDR3 coding sequence is TGTGCCAGTAAGACTAGCGGGGCGACCTACAATGAGCAGTTCTTC. It specifies CASKTSGATYNEQFF.

As to this clone: A far larger clone is one nucleotide away, so this likely arose from a read error. The chain uses TRBV5-1 and TRBJ1-1; the D gene is possibly TRBD1 (5 bases). The CDR3 sequence is 19 residues long. Germline-derived CDR1 and CDR2 are SGHRS and YFSETQ. CDR3 protein: CASSFWPGDSTDLNAEAFF. CDR3 nucleotide sequence: TGCGCCAGCAGCTTCTGGCCGGGAGACTCGACAGATTTGAACGCTGAAGCTTTCTTT.

CDR3 amino acids: CSAHRTPYEQFF. CDR3 DNA: TGCAGCGCTCACCGCACCCCCTATGAGCAGTTCTTC. The chain uses TRBV29-1 and TRBJ2-1; D is ambiguous. From germline, CDR1 is SQVTM and CDR2 ANQGSEA. The CDR3 contains 12 residues. Trimming took 7 bases from V and 8 from J, leaving 15 bases between them.

The chain employs TRBV4-1 and TRBJ1-5; D uncertain. Per the germline V gene, CDR1 is MGHRA and CDR2 is YSYEKL. This CDR3 has 13 amino acids. Trimming removed 4 bases at V and 3 bases at J, with 7 bases between. DNA for the CDR3: TGCGCCAGCAGCCTAGGGCCCAATCAGCCCCAGCATTTT. This gives the protein CASSLGPNQPQHF.

This chain links TRBV11-2 with TRBJ2-1; TRBD2 aligns across 8 bases. This CDR3 spans 16 amino acids. J was trimmed by 4 bases and V by 5 bases; bases with no gene match: 10. Germline V gene lookup returns CDR1 SGHAT and CDR2 FQNNGV. The CDR3: CASSLVWEREYNEQFF. CDR3 bases: TGTGCCAGCAGCCTGGTTTGGGAGCGGGAGTACAATGAGCAGTTCTTC.

The J gene is TRBJ2-7, the V gene TRBV6-6; a possible D gene is TRBD1 (5 bases). This CDR3 is built from 12 residues. Germline-derived CDR1 and CDR2 are MNHNY and SVGAGI (reference sequence). Trimming removed 4 bases at V and 3 bases at J, with 7 bases between. This CDR3 reads CASSSQGYEQYF. Written as DNA, the CDR3 is TGTGCCAGCAGTTCTCAGGGCTACGAGCAGTACTTC.

The chain has TRBV19 and TRBJ2-7; TRBD1 matches at 7 bases. The CDR3 spans 13 residues. Trimming cost V 6 bases and J 2 bases; bases outside gene matches: 4. Germline values: CDR1 LNHDA, CDR2 SQIVND (reference sequence). In DNA, the CDR3 is TGTGCCAGTAGCCCGACAGGGACCTACGAGCAGTACTTC. This sequence encodes CASSPTGTYEQYF.

The chain carries TRBV10-1 and TRBJ2-5; D is uncertain. V dropped 7 bases and J dropped 2 bases, with 5 bases sitting between them. This CDR3 contains 11 residues. Germline-derived CDR1 and CDR2 are WNHNN and SYGVQD (reference sequence). The CDR3: CASTLQETQYF. The CDR3 DNA is TGCGCCAGCACTCTACAAGAGACCCAGTACTTC.

This clone was recorded only once. In DNA, the CDR3 is TGTGCCAGCAGTGGGCTAGCGGGGGAGGTCGGTGAGCAGTTCTTC. This codes for CASSGLAGEVGEQFF. The chain joins TRBV2 to TRBJ2-1; 10 nucleotides agree with TRBD2. The CDR3 covers 15 residues. Germline CDR1 and CDR2: SNHLY and FYNNEI. V shed 4 bases and J 9 bases; nucleotides not matched to a gene: 9. Full variable domain (remainder filled in from reference TRBV2 and TRBJ2-1): EPEVTQTPSHQVTQMGQEVILRCVPISNHLYFYWYRQILGQKVEFLVSFYNNEISEKSEIFDDQFSVERPDGSNFTLKIRSTKLEDSAMYFCASSGLAGEVGEQFFGPGTRLTVL.

This clone has a handful of counts. This chain uses TRBV11-2 with TRBJ2-7; tentatively, D is TRBD2 (6 bases). Germline V gene lookup returns CDR1 SGHAT and CDR2 FQNNGV. CDR3 length: 16 amino acids. V gave up 2 bases and J gave up 2 bases, with 16 bases separating them. CDR3: CASSLPPGGGTYEQYF. The CDR3 DNA sequence: TGTGCCAGCAGCTTACCCCCCGGGGGTGGAACCTACGAGCAGTACTTC.